What follows are 2 T cell receptor beta chains derived from one specimen sequenced in a study of blood T cell repertoires in COVID-19. TCRdb keeps only in-frame clones here, not all; method: immunoSEQ multiplex PCR. The table lists about 230,000 clones, 89% of them singletons. Material: PBMCs or T cells enriched from blood (not recorded which). The receptors originated from a woman in her 30s with acute COVID-19.

This rearrangement joins TRBV7-9 to TRBJ2-7; 7 nucleotides line up with TRBD1. V shed 4 bases and J 12 bases; nucleotides not matched to a gene: 9. This CDR3 contains 12 residues. From germline, CDR1 is SEHNR and CDR2 FQNEAQ (reference sequence). The chain's CDR3 is CASSSGQPRRYF. Here the CDR3 DNA reads TGTGCCAGCAGCTCGGGACAGCCGAGACGGTACTTC.

This clone was seen more than once but under ten times. The chain carries TRBV5-1 and TRBJ2-1, with TRBD1 matching over 9 bases. V lost 4 bases and J lost 1; bases outside the gene matches: 3. In germline, CDR1 is SGHRS, CDR2 YFSETQ. The CDR3 is made up of 15 amino acids. The CDR3 protein is CASSPDRGSYNEQFF. CDR3 nucleotides: TGCGCCAGCAGCCCCGACAGGGGGTCCTACAATGAGCAGTTCTTC.